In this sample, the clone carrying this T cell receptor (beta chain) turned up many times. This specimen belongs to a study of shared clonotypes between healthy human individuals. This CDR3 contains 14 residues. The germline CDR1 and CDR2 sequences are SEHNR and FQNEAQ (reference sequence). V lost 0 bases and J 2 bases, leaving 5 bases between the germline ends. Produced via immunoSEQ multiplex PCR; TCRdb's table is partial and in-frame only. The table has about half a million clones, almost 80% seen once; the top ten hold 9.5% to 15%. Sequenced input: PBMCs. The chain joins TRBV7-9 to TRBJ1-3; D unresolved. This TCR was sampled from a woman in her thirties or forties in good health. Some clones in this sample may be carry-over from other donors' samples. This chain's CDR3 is CASSLAGAGNTIYF. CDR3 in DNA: TGTGCCAGCAGCTTAGCAGGAGCTGGAAACACCATATATTTT.